These 4 T cell receptor beta chains originate from one sample sequenced in a study of shared clonotypes between healthy human individuals (dated by TCRdb to the early 2020s). For the CD8 naive samples, CD45RO-negative cells were positively selected for CCR7, yielding a CD45RA+CCR7+ population from which TemRA cells were excluded. Library preparation employed the immunoSEQ multiplex PCR assay. TCRdb took over this immuneACCESS table, retaining in-frame rearrangements with V and J assigned. Such tables are incomplete; in checked studies, under half of the missing clones stem from an unresolved V gene, and the remainder is unexplained. The sample table holds roughly 2.1 million clones, of which under 95% were seen once. Over 1.5% of the sample comes from the top ten. Material: naive CD8+ T cells from PBMCs. The cell subset or site label, as the study defines it: CD45RA+CCR7+. All receptors come from a man aged 18 to 29 in good health. Some clones in this sample may be carry-over from other donors' samples.

J is TRBJ1-5 and V is TRBV7-9, with 10 bases lining up with TRBD1. Trimming took 5 bases from V and 3 from J; bases not matched to a gene: 4. This CDR3 comprises 15 residues. Germline V CDR1 and CDR2: SEHNR, FQNEAQ (reference sequence). The CDR3 loop is CASSRTGGLNQPQHF. CDR3 bases: TGTGCCAGCAGCAGGACAGGGGGGCTCAATCAGCCCCAGCATTTT.

This chain joins TRBV2 and TRBJ2-7; TRBD1 aligns across 8 bases. CDR1 and CDR2 from the germline V gene are SNHLY and FYNNEI. J was trimmed by 0 bases and V by 11 bases; bases with no gene match: 9. The CDR3 has 14 amino acids. DNA for the CDR3: TGTGCCGTCGGGAACAGGGGGAGCTCCTACGAGCAGTACTTC. Translating gives CAVGNRGSSYEQYF.

V is TRBV6-1 and J is TRBJ1-1, with no clear D. Trimming pared 4 bases from V and 1 base from J, leaving 13 bases between. Germline V gives CDR1 MNHNS, CDR2 SASEGT. CDR3 length: 15 residues. The CDR3 protein is CASSGRIHSNTEAFF. The CDR3 DNA reads as TGTGCCAGCAGTGGGAGGATCCACTCGAACACTGAAGCTTTCTTT.

This chain joins TRBV10-2 and TRBJ2-7, with 13 bases identical to TRBD2. V shed 6 bases, J shed 7 bases, and the junction held 6 bases outside the gene matches. The CDR3 length is 14 residues. Germline CDR1 is WSHSY and CDR2 is SAAADI. The CDR3 loop is CASRGTSGISEQYF. CDR3 in DNA: TGCGCCAGCAGGGGGACTAGCGGGATTAGTGAGCAGTACTTC.